This T cell receptor beta chain is from a study of OX40 agonist ivuxolimab in advanced cancers. Study at large: All patients had ivuxolimab intravenously every 2 weeks at 0.01 to 10 mg/kg. Patients receiving dose escalation had hepatocellular carcinoma, melanoma, renal cell or head and neck cancer.

Study-level results: In the 0.1 to 3.0 mg/kg range, CD4+ and CD8+ blood T cells had expanded clonally by week 6. Also showing low normalized T-cell clonal expansion were some of the nonresponders.

About this clone: What it binds is not known.

TCRdb's table, derived via immunoSEQ multiplex PCR, lists solely in-frame clones and lacks some. The data hold 130,000 or so clones, with approximately 94% observed a single time. The ends lost 6 bases at V and 4 bases at J; junction bases unmatched: 18. CDR3 size: 17 residues. The sample was CD4+ or CD8+ T cells sorted from blood, taken in a trial of the OX40 agonist ivuxolimab. This sequence joins TRBV23-1 and TRBJ2-7; 7 bases are shared with TRBD1. TRBV23-1 is known as an ORF, though its function is uncertain. The clonotype comes from an adult with an advanced solid tumor such as melanoma, head and neck, liver or kidney cancer. CDR3 DNA sequence: TGCGCCAGCAGGCACCCCATAGTCAACGAGGGGGCTTACGAGCAGTACTTC. It translates to CASRHPIVNEGAYEQYF.